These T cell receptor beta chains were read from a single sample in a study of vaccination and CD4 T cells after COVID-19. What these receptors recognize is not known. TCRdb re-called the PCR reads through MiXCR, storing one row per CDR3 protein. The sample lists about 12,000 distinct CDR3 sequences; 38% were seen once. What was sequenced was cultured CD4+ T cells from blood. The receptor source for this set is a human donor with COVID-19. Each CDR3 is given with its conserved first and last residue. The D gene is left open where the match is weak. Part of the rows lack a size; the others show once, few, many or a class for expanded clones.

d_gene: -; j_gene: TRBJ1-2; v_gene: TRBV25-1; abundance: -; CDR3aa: CASRGQGPLRGYTF; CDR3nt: TGTGCCAGCAGGGGGCAGGGCCCTCTGCGTGGCTACACCTTC
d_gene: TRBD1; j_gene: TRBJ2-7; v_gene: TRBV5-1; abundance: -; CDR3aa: CASSIGTDLSYEQYF; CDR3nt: TGCGCCAGCAGTATCGGGACAGACCTCTCCTACGAGCAGTACTTC
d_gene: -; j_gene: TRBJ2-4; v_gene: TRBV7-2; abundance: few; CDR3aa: CASSSPIAKNIQYF; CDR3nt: TGTGCCAGCAGCTCCCCTATAGCCAAAAACATTCAGTACTTC
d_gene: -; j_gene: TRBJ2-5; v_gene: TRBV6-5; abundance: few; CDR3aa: CASSSRRETQYF; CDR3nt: TGTGCCAGCAGTTCCCGTCGGGAGACCCAGTACTTC
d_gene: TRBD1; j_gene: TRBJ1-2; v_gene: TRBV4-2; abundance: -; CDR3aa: CASSQGGQGHYGYTF; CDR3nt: TGTGCCAGCAGCCAAGGGGGACAGGGTCACTATGGCTACACCTTC
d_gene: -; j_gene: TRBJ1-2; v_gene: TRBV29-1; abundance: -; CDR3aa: CSARGSYGYTF; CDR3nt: TGCAGCGCACGGGGGAGCTATGGCTACACCTTC
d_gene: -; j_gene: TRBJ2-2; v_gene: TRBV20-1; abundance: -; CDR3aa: CSARDSEGGHHTGELFF; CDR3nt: TGCAGTGCTAGAGATAGCGAGGGAGGACATCACACCGGGGAGCTGTTTTTT
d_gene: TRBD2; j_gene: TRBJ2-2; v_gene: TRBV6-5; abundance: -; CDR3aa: CASSSTATSGGTANTGELFF; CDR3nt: TGTGCCAGCAGTTCCACCGCGACTAGCGGGGGAACCGCGAACACCGGGGAGCTGTTTTTT
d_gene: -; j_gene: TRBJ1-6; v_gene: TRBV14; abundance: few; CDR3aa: CASSQADRSSYNSPLHF; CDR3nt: TGTGCCAGCAGCCAGGCGGACCGAAGCTCCTATAATTCACCCCTCCACTTT
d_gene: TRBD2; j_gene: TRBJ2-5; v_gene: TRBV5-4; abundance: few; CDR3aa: CASSTPSGGAETQYF; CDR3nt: TGTGCCAGCAGCACGCCCAGCGGGGGGGCAGAGACCCAGTACTTC
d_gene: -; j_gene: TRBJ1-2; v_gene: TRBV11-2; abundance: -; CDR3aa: CASSLALGTSNPRNYGYTF; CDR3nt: TGTGCCAGCAGCTTAGCCCTCGGCACCTCCAACCCCCGTAACTATGGCTACACCTTC
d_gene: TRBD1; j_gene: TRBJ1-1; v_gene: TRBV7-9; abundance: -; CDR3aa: CASSQGQGDTEAFF; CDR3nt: TGTGCCAGCAGCCAGGGACAGGGGGACACTGAAGCTTTCTTT
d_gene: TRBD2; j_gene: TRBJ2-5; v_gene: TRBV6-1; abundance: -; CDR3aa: CASSPGLAGSRKTQYF; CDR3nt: TGTGCCAGCAGTCCCGGACTAGCGGGGAGTAGGAAGACCCAGTACTTC
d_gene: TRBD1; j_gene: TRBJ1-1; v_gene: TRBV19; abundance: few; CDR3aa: CATLPDRGVMNTEAFF; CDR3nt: TGTGCCACACTCCCCGACAGGGGGGTAATGAACACTGAAGCTTTCTTT
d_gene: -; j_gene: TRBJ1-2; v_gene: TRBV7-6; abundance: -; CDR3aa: CASSLVPELGYTF; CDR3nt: TGTGCCAGCAGCTTAGTACCAGAGTTAGGCTACACCTTC
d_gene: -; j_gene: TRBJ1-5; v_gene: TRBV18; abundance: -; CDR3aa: CASSLDASNQPQHF; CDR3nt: TGTGCCAGCTCCCTAGACGCTAGCAATCAGCCCCAGCATTTT
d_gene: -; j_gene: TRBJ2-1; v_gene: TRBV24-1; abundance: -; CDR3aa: CATSDPTGEGNNEQFF; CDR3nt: TGTGCCACCAGTGATCCCACGGGGGAAGGGAACAATGAGCAGTTCTTC
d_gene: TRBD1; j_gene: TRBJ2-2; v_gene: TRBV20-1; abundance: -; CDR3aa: CSVPGQGNTGELFF; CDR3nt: TGCAGTGTCCCGGGACAGGGGAACACCGGGGAGCTGTTTTTT
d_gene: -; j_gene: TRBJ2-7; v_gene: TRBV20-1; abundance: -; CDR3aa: CSASSKVSGEQYF; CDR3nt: TGCAGTGCTAGCTCTAAGGTTTCTGGCGAGCAGTACTTC
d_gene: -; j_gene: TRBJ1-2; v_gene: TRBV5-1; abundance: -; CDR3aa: CASSPGYEGGSMGYTF; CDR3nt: TGCGCCAGCAGCCCCGGTTATGAGGGGGGTTCTATGGGCTACACCTTC
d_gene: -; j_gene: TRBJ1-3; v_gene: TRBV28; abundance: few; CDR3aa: CASSHLDSGNTIYF; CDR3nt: TGTGCCAGCAGCCACCTGGACTCTGGAAACACCATATATTTT
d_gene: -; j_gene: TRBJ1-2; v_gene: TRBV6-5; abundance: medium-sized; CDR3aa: CASSYSNSGLYGYTF; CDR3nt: TGTGCCAGCAGTTACTCGAATTCCGGTCTCTATGGCTACACCTTC
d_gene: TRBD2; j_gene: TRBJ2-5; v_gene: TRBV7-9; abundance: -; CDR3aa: CASSLGGSGGSETQYF; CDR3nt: TGTGCCAGCAGCTTAGGTGGTAGCGGGGGCTCAGAGACCCAGTACTTC
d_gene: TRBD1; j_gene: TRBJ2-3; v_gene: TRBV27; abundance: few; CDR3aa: CANDHHRGLITDTQYF; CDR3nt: TGTGCCAACGACCACCACAGGGGGCTCATCACAGATACGCAGTATTTT
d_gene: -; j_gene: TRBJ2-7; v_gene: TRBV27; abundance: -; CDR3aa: CASSLGGLLNRYEQYF; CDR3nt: TGTGCCAGCAGTTTGGGGGGATTACTTAACCGCTACGAGCAGTACTTC
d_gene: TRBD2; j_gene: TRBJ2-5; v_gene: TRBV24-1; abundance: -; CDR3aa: CATSDPLADQETQYF; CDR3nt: TGTGCCACCAGTGATCCCCTAGCGGACCAAGAGACCCAGTACTTC
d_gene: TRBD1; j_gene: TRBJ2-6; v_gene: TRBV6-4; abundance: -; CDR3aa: CASSGPGQGPSGANVLTF; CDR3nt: TGTGCCAGCAGTGGACCGGGACAGGGGCCCTCTGGGGCCAACGTCCTGACTTTC
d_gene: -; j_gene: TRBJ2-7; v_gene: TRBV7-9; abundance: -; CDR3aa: CASSSHRVGYEQYF; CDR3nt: TGTGCCAGCAGCTCACACAGGGTCGGCTACGAGCAGTACTTC
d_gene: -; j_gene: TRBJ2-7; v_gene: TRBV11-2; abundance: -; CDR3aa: CASSHNPGEQYF; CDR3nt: TGTGCCAGCAGCCATAATCCAGGGGAGCAGTACTTC
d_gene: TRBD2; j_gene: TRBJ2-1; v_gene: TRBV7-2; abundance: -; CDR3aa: CASSLVRGESEQFF; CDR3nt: TGTGCCAGCAGCTTAGTCCGGGGGGAAAGTGAGCAGTTCTTC
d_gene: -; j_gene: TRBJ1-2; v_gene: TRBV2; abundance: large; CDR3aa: CASTRPVPGDGYTF; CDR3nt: TGTGCCAGCACCCGCCCGGTCCCAGGGGACGGCTACACCTTC
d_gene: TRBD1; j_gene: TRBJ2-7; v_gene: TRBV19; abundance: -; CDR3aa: CASSTGTGLSYEQYF; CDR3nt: TGTGCCAGTAGTACCGGGACAGGGTTATCCTACGAGCAGTACTTC
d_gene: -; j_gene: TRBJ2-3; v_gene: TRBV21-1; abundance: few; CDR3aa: CASSKIGRTRDPDTQYF; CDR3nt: TGTGCCAGCAGCAAAATTGGGAGGACTAGGGACCCAGATACGCAGTATTTT
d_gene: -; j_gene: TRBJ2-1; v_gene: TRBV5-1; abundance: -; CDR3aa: CASSLEGPGIEQFF; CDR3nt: TGCGCCAGCAGCTTGGAGGGTCCGGGAATTGAGCAGTTCTTC